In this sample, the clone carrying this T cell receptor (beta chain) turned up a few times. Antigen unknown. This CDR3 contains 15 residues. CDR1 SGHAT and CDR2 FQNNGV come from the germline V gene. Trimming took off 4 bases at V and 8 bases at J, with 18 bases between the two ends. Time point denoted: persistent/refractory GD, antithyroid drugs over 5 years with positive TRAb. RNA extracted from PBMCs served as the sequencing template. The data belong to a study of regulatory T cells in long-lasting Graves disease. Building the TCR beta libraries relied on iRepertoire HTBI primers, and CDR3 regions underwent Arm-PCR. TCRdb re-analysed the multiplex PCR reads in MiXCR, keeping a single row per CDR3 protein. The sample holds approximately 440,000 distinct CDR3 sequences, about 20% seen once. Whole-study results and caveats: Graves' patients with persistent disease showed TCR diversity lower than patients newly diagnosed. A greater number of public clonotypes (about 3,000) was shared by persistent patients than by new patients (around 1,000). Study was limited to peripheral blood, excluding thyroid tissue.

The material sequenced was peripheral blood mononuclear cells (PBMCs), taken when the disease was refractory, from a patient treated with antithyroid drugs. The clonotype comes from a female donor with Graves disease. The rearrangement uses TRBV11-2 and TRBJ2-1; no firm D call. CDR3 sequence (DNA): TGTGCCAGCAGCTCCCGAAAAACAAAGGGTGATGAGCAGTTCTTC. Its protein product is CASSSRKTKGDEQFF.